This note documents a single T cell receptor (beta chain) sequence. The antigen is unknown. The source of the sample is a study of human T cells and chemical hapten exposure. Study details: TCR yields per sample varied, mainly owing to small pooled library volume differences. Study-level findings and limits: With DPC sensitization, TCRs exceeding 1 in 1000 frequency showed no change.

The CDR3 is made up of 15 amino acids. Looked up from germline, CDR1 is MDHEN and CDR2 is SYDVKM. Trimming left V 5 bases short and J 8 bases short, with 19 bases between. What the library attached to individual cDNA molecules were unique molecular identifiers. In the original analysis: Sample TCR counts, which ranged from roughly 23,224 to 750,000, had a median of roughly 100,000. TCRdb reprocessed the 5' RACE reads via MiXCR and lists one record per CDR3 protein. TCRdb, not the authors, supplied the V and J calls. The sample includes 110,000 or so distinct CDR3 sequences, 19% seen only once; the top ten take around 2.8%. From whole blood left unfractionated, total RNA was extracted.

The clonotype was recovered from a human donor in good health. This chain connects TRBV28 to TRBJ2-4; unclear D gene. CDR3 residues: CASSTPGPSADIQYF. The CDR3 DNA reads TGTGCCAGCAGTACCCCCGGGCCCTCCGCGGACATTCAGTACTTC.